Listed below are T cell receptor beta chains from one sample, sequenced in a study of technical replicates of blood from a few donors. Produced via immunoSEQ multiplex PCR; TCRdb's table is partial and in-frame only. The data contain tens of thousands of clones, less than 97% of them singletons. Input material: T cells isolated from PBMCs. Source of these receptors: a human donor in good health. The CDR3 runs from the conserved cysteine through the conserved F or W. A D gene is named only where the DNA matches it firmly. A row's size may be missing; if present it is once, few, many or a size class.

D,V,size,J,DNA,CDR3
TRBD1,TRBV2,-,TRBJ1-3,TGTGCCAGCAGTCCGGGACAGGCCTTCTCTGGAAACACCATATATTTT,CASSPGQAFSGNTIYF
TRBD2,TRBV18,-,TRBJ2-2,TGTGCCAGCAAGACTAGCGCGGTCACCGGGGAGCTGTTTTTT,CASKTSAVTGELFF
-,TRBV6-5,few,TRBJ1-1,TGTGCCAGCAGTTACTCGACAGAGAACACTGAAGCTTTCTTT,CASSYSTENTEAFF
-,TRBV7-9,-,TRBJ2-3,TGTGCCAGCAGCTTAGATGGTGGGCCCACAGATACGCAGTATTTT,CASSLDGGPTDTQYF
-,TRBV10-1,few,TRBJ1-3,TGCGCCAGCAGTGCAGGCCAAGGAAACACCATATATTTT,CASSAGQGNTIYF
TRBD2,TRBV7-9,-,TRBJ2-1,TGTGCCATCCTTAACAGTGGACTAGCGGGGGGGCCAGAGCAGTTCTTC,CAILNSGLAGGPEQFF
-,TRBV11-1,-,TRBJ1-1,TGTGCCAGCAGCAGCAGGGTAATGACTGAAGCTTTCTTT,CASSSRVMTEAFF
-,TRBV13,few,TRBJ1-1,TGTGCCAGCAGCCGGGGACATTTGAACACTGAAGCTTTCTTT,CASSRGHLNTEAFF
-,TRBV5-6,-,TRBJ2-5,TGTGCCAGCAGATTAGGACAGAGATCGGACTTC,CASRLGQRSDF
TRBD2,TRBV29-1,-,TRBJ2-1,TGCAGCGTTGAAGGGTTGGGGACTAGTGGCAATGAGCAGTTCTTC,CSVEGLGTSGNEQFF
-,TRBV5-5,once,TRBJ1-4,TGTGCCAGCAGCGGGGCGGTCCGGGGAGGAAAACTGTTTTTT,CASSGAVRGGKLFF
TRBD1,TRBV10-1,-,TRBJ1-1,TGCGCCAGCAGTCTGACAGGGTTGGAAGTGGCTTTCTTT,CASSLTGLEVAFF
TRBD1,TRBV18,-,TRBJ1-5,TGTGCCAGCTCACCTGAGGGGGCCGGACAGCCCCAGCATTTT,CASSPEGAGQPQHF
TRBD1,TRBV6-1,-,TRBJ2-1,TGTGCCAGCAGTGTAACTAGAGGGGGCCTTTCTGATGAGCAGTTCTTC,CASSVTRGGLSDEQFF
-,TRBV7-9,-,TRBJ1-3,TGTGCCAGCAGCCCCTGGACTGCGAGCTCTGGAAACACCATATATTTT,CASSPWTASSGNTIYF
TRBD1,TRBV6-5,-,TRBJ2-5,TGTGCCACCTTGGACAGGGGGCTATGGGAGACCCAGTACTTC,CATLDRGLWETQYF
-,TRBV7-6,-,TRBJ2-4,TGTGCCAGCAGCGACGACAGGGAGGACATTCAGTACTTC,CASSDDREDIQYF
TRBD2,TRBV9,-,TRBJ2-1,TGTGCCAGCAGCGGCACTAGCGGGAGGGCCTACAATGAGCAGTTCTTC,CASSGTSGRAYNEQFF
TRBD2,TRBV6-5,-,TRBJ2-2,TGTGCCAGCAGACGAATGGGGAGGGCCCCCGGGGAGCTGTTTTTT,CASRRMGRAPGELFF
-,TRBV2,-,TRBJ2-7,TGTGCCAGCAGTCCGGGTACCTACGAGCAGTACTTC,CASSPGTYEQYF
-,TRBV30,-,TRBJ1-3,TGTGCCTGGAGTCCTAAAGGGGTCTCTGGAAACACCATATATTTT,CAWSPKGVSGNTIYF
-,TRBV28,-,TRBJ2-1,TGTGCCAGCAGTTTATGGTCGGGGGATGAGCAGTTCTTC,CASSLWSGDEQFF
TRBD2,TRBV6-4,-,TRBJ2-3,TGTGCCAGCAGTGACTCTGCTAGCGGGGGGGCAGATACGCAGTATTTT,CASSDSASGGADTQYF
TRBD1,TRBV4-1,few,TRBJ2-7,TGCGCCAGCAGCCAACCCGACAGGGGACAATACGAGCAGTACTTC,CASSQPDRGQYEQYF
-,TRBV25-1,-,TRBJ1-1,TGTGCCAGCCGGCGGACAGTTGAAGCTTTCTTT,CASRRTVEAFF
-,TRBV6-5,-,TRBJ2-7,TGTGCCAGCAGTACCAGCGCGGGGGCCTCCTACGAGCAGTACTTC,CASSTSAGASYEQYF
TRBD1,TRBV7-8,-,TRBJ1-6,TGTGCCAGCAGCCCGACAGGGGATAATTCACCCCTCCACTTT,CASSPTGDNSPLHF
-,TRBV6-5,-,TRBJ2-1,TGTGCCTCACGCTGGCGGAATAGCTTCAATGAGCAGTTCTTC,CASRWRNSFNEQFF
TRBD2,TRBV25-1,-,TRBJ2-2,TGTGCCGGCACACCGCCGCGGGAGGGCCATACCGGGGAGCTGTTTTTT,CAGTPPREGHTGELFF
-,TRBV5-1,-,TRBJ1-5,TGCGCCAGCAGCCCCAGGGCGCCCCAGCCCCAGCATTTT,CASSPRAPQPQHF
-,TRBV10-1,-,TRBJ2-7,TGCGCCAGCAGTGATAATGCTGGGGGGTACGAGCAGTACTTC,CASSDNAGGYEQYF
TRBD1,TRBV9,-,TRBJ1-1,TGTGCCAGCAGCGGAGGGACAGATATCAACACTGAAGCTTTCTTT,CASSGGTDINTEAFF
-,TRBV4-1,-,TRBJ1-1,TGCGCCAGCAGCCATGTGGGGCATGGGATCCCTGAAGCTTTCTTT,CASSHVGHGIPEAFF
-,TRBV5-1,once,TRBJ2-5,TGCGCCAGCAGCTTGGGACAGAGAGAAAAGACCCAGTACTTC,CASSLGQREKTQYF
-,TRBV4-1,-,TRBJ2-1,TGCGCCAGCAGCCAAGAGGCCTTAACTACCTACAATGAGCAGTTCTTC,CASSQEALTTYNEQFF